This is a list of T cell receptor beta chains from one sample in a study of liver allograft versus peripheral blood T cells. TCRdb redid the calling of the reads with MiXCR, one entry per CDR3 protein. The table records several thousand distinct CDR3 sequences, approximately 15% of them present only once. Receptor source: a human patient who had a liver transplant. A share of the T cells may be of graft donor origin. Both conserved end residues are part of each CDR3. Each record gives: J gene, D gene, V gene, clone size, CDR3 protein, CDR3 DNA. D genes are given only for firm matches. A row's size may be missing; if present it is once, few, many or a size class.

J: TRBJ2-5
D: NA
V: TRBV20-1
size: NA
CDR3: CSASSYQETQYF
DNA: TGCAGTGCTAGTTCCTACCAAGAGACCCAGTACTTC

J: TRBJ2-3
D: NA
V: TRBV12-3/TRBV12-4
size: few
CDR3: CASRRWGENTDTQYF
DNA: TGTGCCAGCAGGAGGTGGGGGGAGAACACAGATACGCAGTATTTT

J: TRBJ1-3
D: NA
V: TRBV18
size: medium-sized
CDR3: CASSRDNGNTIYF
DNA: TGTGCCAGCTCACGGGACAACGGAAACACCATATATTTT

J: TRBJ1-4
D: NA
V: TRBV30
size: medium-sized
CDR3: CAWSPGQRTTNEKLFF
DNA: TGTGCCTGGAGTCCGGGACAAAGAACAACTAATGAAAAACTGTTTTTT

J: TRBJ1-1
D: NA
V: TRBV18
size: medium-sized
CDR3: CASSPQGGNTEAFF
DNA: TGTGCCAGCTCACCCCAGGGTGGGAACACTGAAGCTTTCTTT

J: TRBJ2-2
D: NA
V: TRBV10-3
size: medium-sized
CDR3: CAIADLPTNTGELFF
DNA: TGTGCCATCGCGGACCTACCTACGAACACCGGGGAGCTGTTTTTT

J: TRBJ1-2
D: NA
V: TRBV20-1
size: NA
CDR3: CSSSEGGYTF
DNA: TGCAGCTCTTCAGAGGGAGGCTACACCTTC

J: TRBJ1-1
D: NA
V: TRBV13
size: NA
CDR3: CASSLPRGNTEAFF
DNA: TGTGCCAGCAGCTTGCCCCGGGGGAACACTGAAGCTTTCTTT

J: TRBJ1-5
D: NA
V: TRBV6-5
size: medium-sized
CDR3: CASRPPGGGNQPQHF
DNA: TGTGCCAGCAGACCCCCGGGGGGTGGCAATCAGCCCCAGCATTTT

J: TRBJ2-7
D: NA
V: TRBV6-5
size: medium-sized
CDR3: CASRKSGAHEQYF
DNA: TGTGCCAGCAGGAAATCAGGGGCCCACGAGCAGTACTTC

J: TRBJ2-3
D: NA
V: TRBV12-5
size: few
CDR3: CASGSGTADTQYF
DNA: TGTGCTAGTGGTTCGGGAACCGCAGATACGCAGTATTTT

J: TRBJ1-3
D: NA
V: TRBV20-1
size: NA
CDR3: CSATRRSNSGNTIYF
DNA: TGCAGTGCGACCCGCAGGAGCAACTCTGGAAACACCATATATTTT

J: TRBJ1-1
D: NA
V: TRBV7-9
size: few
CDR3: CASSPGGSRANTEAFF
DNA: TGTGCCAGCAGTCCAGGAGGTTCAAGGGCGAACACTGAAGCTTTCTTT

J: TRBJ1-1
D: NA
V: TRBV28
size: medium-sized
CDR3: CASRRMNTEAFF
DNA: TGTGCCAGCAGAAGGATGAACACTGAAGCTTTCTTT

J: TRBJ2-4
D: NA
V: TRBV19
size: large
CDR3: CASSPPSGAKNIQYF
DNA: TGTGCCAGTAGCCCACCGTCGGGAGCCAAAAACATTCAGTACTTC

J: TRBJ2-5
D: TRBD1
V: TRBV12-3/TRBV12-4
size: few
CDR3: CASRTTGEFGTQYF
DNA: TGTGCCAGCAGAACGACAGGGGAGTTCGGGACCCAGTACTTC

J: TRBJ2-3
D: NA
V: TRBV11-3
size: few
CDR3: CASSLDRVTDTQYF
DNA: TGTGCCAGCAGCTTGGACCGGGTCACAGATACGCAGTATTTT

J: TRBJ2-7
D: TRBD1
V: TRBV18
size: medium-sized
CDR3: CASSPPGQGSYEQYF
DNA: TGTGCCAGCTCCCCGCCGGGACAGGGCTCCTACGAGCAGTACTTC

J: TRBJ2-1
D: TRBD2
V: TRBV20-1
size: NA
CDR3: CSVLAGPINNEQFF
DNA: TGCAGTGTTCTAGCGGGGCCTATAAACAATGAGCAGTTCTTC

J: TRBJ1-6
D: NA
V: TRBV27
size: few
CDR3: CASKTQAWSPLHF
DNA: TGTGCCAGCAAAACGCAGGCGTGGTCACCCCTCCACTTT

J: TRBJ2-2
D: NA
V: TRBV9
size: medium-sized
CDR3: CASSQRGGNTGELFF
DNA: TGTGCCAGCAGCCAGAGGGGGGGTAACACCGGGGAGCTGTTTTTT

J: TRBJ2-7
D: NA
V: TRBV6-2/TRBV6-3
size: medium-sized
CDR3: CASSYSMSALSWGYEQYF
DNA: TGTGCCAGCAGTTACTCGATGTCAGCCCTAAGCTGGGGCTACGAGCAGTACTTC

J: TRBJ2-2
D: TRBD1
V: TRBV9
size: many
CDR3: CASSAPGPGQGARGTGELFF
DNA: TGTGCCAGCAGCGCCCCTGGGCCGGGACAGGGGGCCCGAGGCACCGGGGAGCTGTTTTTT

J: TRBJ1-2
D: TRBD1
V: TRBV28
size: medium-sized
CDR3: CASSLPGGQGSYGYTF
DNA: TGTGCCAGCAGTCTCCCCGGGGGACAGGGTTCCTATGGCTACACCTTC

J: TRBJ2-5
D: NA
V: TRBV5-6
size: medium-sized
CDR3: CASSWLSSDQETQYF
DNA: TGTGCCAGCAGCTGGCTTAGCAGCGACCAAGAGACCCAGTACTTC

J: TRBJ1-4
D: TRBD1
V: TRBV20-1
size: few
CDR3: CSATGTGNEKLFF
DNA: TGCAGTGCCACCGGGACAGGGAATGAAAAACTGTTTTTT

J: TRBJ1-1
D: NA
V: TRBV20-1
size: few
CDR3: CSAQGRDKNTEAFF
DNA: TGCAGTGCCCAGGGTAGGGATAAGAACACTGAAGCTTTCTTT

J: TRBJ2-1
D: NA
V: TRBV20-1
size: few
CDR3: CSASGTNYNEQFF
DNA: TGCAGTGCTAGCGGGACCAATTACAATGAGCAGTTCTTC